Listed here are 10 T cell receptor beta chains from one sample, sequenced in a study of blood T cell repertoires in COVID-19. Generated by immunoSEQ multiplex PCR, the TCRdb table keeps only in-frame clones and is missing some. The sample includes some 160,000 clones, about 80% of them seen just once. Source material: peripheral blood. These receptors came from a man between 70 and 80 years old with active or convalescent COVID-19.

The chain couples TRBV7-9 to TRBJ2-1; 8 bases align to TRBD1. V gave up 5 bases and J gave up 7 bases; unmatched junction bases: 10. The CDR3 spans 15 residues. In germline, CDR1 is SEHNR, CDR2 FQNEAQ (reference sequence). CDR3 nucleotide sequence: TGTGCCAGCAGCCCTAAGAGGACAGGGCGAAATGAGCAGTTCTTC. Residues: CASSPKRTGRNEQFF.

V and J are TRBV28 and TRBJ1-1; 9 nucleotides align to TRBD1. The CDR3 extends over 15 amino acids. V dropped 5 bases and J dropped 4; count of bases not matched to a gene: 8. Germline V gene lookup returns CDR1 MDHEN and CDR2 SYDVKM. CDR3 protein: CASSLLGTGTTEAFF. DNA for the CDR3: TGTGCCAGCAGTCTTCTGGGGACAGGGACCACTGAAGCTTTCTTT.

The chain joins TRBV5-5 to TRBJ2-1, with 11 nucleotides matching TRBD1. V gave up 1 base and J gave up 7 bases; unmatched junction bases: 7. CDR3 length: 16 residues. CDR1 SGHKS and CDR2 YYEKEE come from the germline V gene (reference sequence). CDR3 sequence: CASSLRGDRGLNEQFF. For the CDR3, the DNA is TGTGCCAGCAGCTTGAGGGGGGACAGGGGGTTGAATGAGCAGTTCTTC.

Worth noting for this clone: Relative to the germline gene, one junction end is altered; a read error may explain this. The chain joins TRBV7-9 to TRBJ1-2, with 9 bases matching TRBD1. The CDR3 has 15 amino acids. Germline loops: CDR1 SEHNR, CDR2 FQNEAQ (reference sequence). The CDR3 here is CASSLAGTGIIGYTF. Written as DNA, the CDR3 is TGTGCCAGCAGCCTAGCCGGGACAGGGATAATTGGCTACACCTTC.

This chain links TRBV5-1 with TRBJ1-1; 8 bases fit TRBD1. This CDR3 has 17 amino acids. Per germline, CDR1 SGHRS and CDR2 YFSETQ. Losses at the gene ends were 5 bases for V and 1 base for J; bases not matched to a gene: 13. DNA of the CDR3: TGCGCCAGCAGACCCCAGGGGGCGAATAGTTGGAACACTGAAGCTTTCTTT. Translated, it gives CASRPQGANSWNTEAFF.

As regards this clone: Sequence at one end of the junction differs from germline and may be a read error. The chain combines TRBV11-2 with TRBJ1-1, with 8 bases that match TRBD1. Germline V gene sequence: CDR1 SGHAT, CDR2 FQNNGV. This CDR3 comprises 15 residues. CDR3 protein: CASSPRTGSGSNPRF. As DNA, the CDR3 is TGTGCCAGCAGCCCCCGGACAGGGTCGGGCTCAAACCCACGCTTT.

This clone has at least ten counts. V and J are TRBV3-1 (or the pseudogene TRBV3-2) and TRBJ2-1; D ambiguous. The CDR3 has 11 amino acids. CDR1 is LGHDT and CDR2 is YNNKEL in the germline V gene (reference sequence). With 4 bases removed from V and 7 bases from J, the gap between germline ends came to 5 bases. CDR3 bases: TGTGCCAGCAGCCTCAGGAATGAGCAGTTCTTC. Residues: CASSLRNEQFF.

This clone appeared a few times. The chain uses TRBV10-1 and TRBJ1-1; 10 positions agree with TRBD1. This CDR3 is built from 15 residues. V was pared by 0 bases and J by 5 bases, with 3 bases of the junction left unmatched. CDR1 is WNHNN, CDR2 SYGVQD, per germline (reference sequence). CDR3 in amino acids: CASSESRTGGTEAFF. The CDR3 nucleotides read TGCGCCAGCAGTGAGTCGAGGACAGGGGGGACTGAAGCTTTCTTT.

CDR3 DNA: TGCAGCGTCGAGGGACTAGTCAAGACCCAGTACTTC. This codes for CSVEGLVKTQYF. This chain joins TRBV29-1 and TRBJ2-5, with 8 bases identical to TRBD2. The CDR3 is made up of 12 amino acids. CDR1 is SQVTM and CDR2 is ANQGSEA in the germline V gene. V shed 6 bases and J 6 bases; nucleotides not matched to a gene: 6.

The V and J genes are TRBV19 and TRBJ1-5; D may be TRBD1 (6 bases). This CDR3 is 18 amino acids long. The V and J ends lost 3 bases and 2 bases respectively, with 20 bases between them. CDR1 LNHDA and CDR2 SQIVND come from the germline V gene (reference sequence). This CDR3 is CASSMQGRTSFGNQPQHF. For the CDR3, the DNA is TGTGCCAGTAGTATGCAGGGGCGAACTTCGTTCGGCAATCAGCCCCAGCATTTT.